One sample yielded the 26 T cell receptor beta chains listed below, sequenced in a study of cytomegalovirus exposure and HLA in healthy donors. Primers for the PCR totalled 60 Vbeta and 13 Jbeta. TCRdb keeps only in-frame clones here, not all; method: immunoSEQ multiplex PCR. The table shows 150,000 or so clones, with around 84% occurring only once. Sequenced input: PBMCs. These receptors were collected from a man aged 18 to 29 in good health and CMV-seronegative.

The chain recombines TRBV6-1 with TRBJ1-5; D uncertain. V was shortened by 6 bases and J by 5 bases, with 8 bases between the two germline ends. Germline CDR1 is MNHNS and CDR2 is SASEGT. The CDR3 contains 12 residues. CDR3 protein: CASSSEDQPQHF. In nucleotides, the CDR3 is TGTGCCAGCAGCTCAGAAGATCAGCCCCAGCATTTT.

To note about this clone: One end of the junction is discordant with germline, which a read error may explain. The chain recombines TRBV7-9 with TRBJ1-2; TRBD1 matches at 12 bases. Germline V gene data show CDR1 as SEHNR and CDR2 as FQNEAQ (reference sequence). The CDR3 covers 15 residues. The CDR3 DNA reads TGTTCCAGCAGCCTAGGGACAGGGGGCGCAGGTGGCTACACCTTC. Its protein product is CSSSLGTGGAGGYTF.

The chain links TRBV14 to TRBJ2-1; TRBD1 matches at 7 bases. J lost 1 base, V lost 4 bases, and 10 bases had no gene match. The CDR3 is made up of 17 amino acids. Germline values: CDR1 SGHDN, CDR2 FVKESK. The CDR3 coding sequence is TGTGCCAGCAGCCTCCTGACCGGGACAGTTTCCTACAATGAGCAGTTCTTC. It specifies CASSLLTGTVSYNEQFF.

The chain joins TRBV7-2 to TRBJ2-2; a possible D gene is TRBD2 (5 bases). Germline loops: CDR1 SGHTA, CDR2 FQGNSA. The CDR3 loop spans 17 amino acids. V was clipped by 3 bases and J by 0 bases, with 14 bases between them. The CDR3 loop is CASSFRSGTTNTGELFF. As DNA, the CDR3 is TGTGCCAGCAGCTTTCGAAGCGGAACAACGAACACCGGGGAGCTGTTTTTT.

The table lists this clone with a count of one. J is TRBJ1-2 and V is TRBV15; D gene ambiguous. The CDR3 extends over 14 amino acids. V lost 5 bases, J lost 0 bases, and 10 bases lay in between. Germline CDR1 reads LNHNV; CDR2 reads YYDKDF (reference sequence). The DNA of the CDR3 is TGTGCCACCAGCCGACGGGATCCTAACTATGGCTACACCTTC. Translation: CATSRRDPNYGYTF.

The rearrangement links TRBV18 to TRBJ2-7, with 7 nucleotides matching TRBD2. V shed 3 bases and J 2 bases; nucleotides not matched to a gene: 1. The CDR3 extends over 13 amino acids. Per the germline V gene, CDR1 is KGHSH and CDR2 is LQKENI. This chain's CDR3 is CASSPGGTYEQYF. The CDR3 region has the DNA TGTGCCAGCTCACCGGGGGGGACCTACGAGCAGTACTTC.

The rearrangement joins TRBV29-1 to TRBJ1-4; TRBD1 agrees at 12 bases. Germline values: CDR1 SQVTM, CDR2 ANQGSEA. This CDR3 contains 14 residues. Trimming at V came to 7 bases and at J to 7 bases, leaving 7 bases not matched to a gene. The CDR3 sequence is CSARGQGASEKLFF. The CDR3, as DNA: TGCAGCGCAAGGGGACAGGGGGCAAGTGAAAAACTGTTTTTT.

The CDR3, as DNA: TGTGCCAGCAGCGAGGGACTAGCGGGAAATGAGGCAGATACGCAGTATTTT. It translates to CASSEGLAGNEADTQYF. The chain is built from TRBV7-3 and TRBJ2-3; TRBD2 agrees at 13 bases. The germline V gene encodes CDR1 SGHTA and CDR2 FQGTGA. This CDR3 has 17 amino acids. V gave up 5 bases and J gave up 4 bases; unmatched junction bases: 9.

The J gene is TRBJ2-1, the V gene TRBV7-3; TRBD2 matches 11 bases. Germline V CDR1 and CDR2: SGHTA, FQGTGA. The CDR3 extends over 16 amino acids. Trimming at V came to 4 bases and at J to 4 bases, leaving 6 bases not matched to a gene. The CDR3, as DNA: TGTGCCAGCAGCTCCCCGACTAGCGGGGCTTACAATGAGCAGTTCTTC. Translated: CASSSPTSGAYNEQFF.

This chain links TRBV2 with TRBJ1-4, with D maybe TRBD1 (6 bases). In germline, CDR1 is SNHLY, CDR2 FYNNEI. The ends were cut back, 8 bases at V and 3 bases at J, with 13 bases in the middle. CDR3 length: 14 residues. This CDR3 reads CASVQGRANEKLFF. DNA for the CDR3: TGTGCCAGCGTACAGGGAAGGGCTAATGAAAAACTGTTTTTT.

The rearrangement links TRBV18 to TRBJ1-1; D not resolved. This CDR3 has 15 amino acids. V was cut by 0 bases and J by 7 bases, with 15 bases left in between. CDR1 is KGHSH, CDR2 LQKENI, per germline. The chain's CDR3 is CASSPPSAAYIEAFF. CDR3 bases: TGTGCCAGCTCACCACCCTCTGCGGCGTACATTGAAGCTTTCTTT.

The rearrangement links TRBV6-4 to TRBJ2-5; TRBD2 might be the D (6 bases). This CDR3 is built from 16 residues. The germline V and J ends were trimmed by 3 bases and 5 bases, with 19 bases remaining between them. From germline, CDR1 is MRHNA and CDR2 SNTAGT. The CDR3 DNA follows: TGTGCCAGCAGTGAAAAGGCTAGCGCCTTGAGGGAGACCCAGTACTTC. This codes for CASSEKASALRETQYF.

J is TRBJ1-2 and V is TRBV5-1; D not resolved. V lost 3 bases and J 2 bases, leaving 11 bases between the germline ends. This CDR3 contains 14 residues. Looked up from germline, CDR1 is SGHRS and CDR2 is YFSETQ. Here the CDR3 reads CASSSSGSNYGYTF. Written as DNA, the CDR3 is TGCGCCAGCAGCTCGTCGGGGAGCAACTATGGCTACACCTTC.

This chain connects TRBV7-9 to TRBJ2-1; D is possibly TRBD1 (6 bases). V shed 7 bases and J shed 8 bases, with 15 bases lying between them. Germline assignment: CDR1 SEHNR and CDR2 FQNEAQ (reference sequence). The CDR3 has 13 residues. CDR3 sequence reads: CASTLRGNYEQFF. The CDR3 DNA follows: TGTGCCAGCACCCTTAGGGGGAATTATGAGCAGTTCTTC.

This clone showed up just once. The rearrangement uses TRBV28 and TRBJ2-7, with 15 bases that match TRBD2. Germline V gives CDR1 MDHEN, CDR2 SYDVKM. The CDR3 has 22 amino acids. The J segment lost 2 bases and the V segment lost 2 bases, leaving 19 bases of the junction unmatched. The chain's CDR3 is CASSLGALFGTSGRPPPYEQYF. In DNA, the CDR3 is TGTGCCAGCAGTTTAGGGGCCTTATTCGGGACTAGCGGGAGGCCGCCTCCCTACGAGCAGTACTTC.

The chain has TRBV5-1 and TRBJ1-4; no definite D call. Germline V lookup: CDR1 SGHRS, CDR2 YFSETQ. There are 16 residues in the CDR3. V lost 3 bases and J lost 3, with 15 bases in between. The CDR3 nucleotides are TGCGCCAGCAGCTCCCCGATAGGCGGGTCTAATGAAAAACTGTTTTTT. It encodes CASSSPIGGSNEKLFF.

The V and J genes are TRBV29-1 and TRBJ2-5; D not certain. Trimming stripped 6 bases from V and 2 bases from J, with 13 bases between. This CDR3 region has 13 residues. Per the germline V gene, CDR1 is SQVTM and CDR2 is ANQGSEA. CDR3 region: CSVLQPIQETQYF. The CDR3 bases are TGCAGCGTCCTACAGCCGATACAAGAGACCCAGTACTTC.

Only a few counts were recorded for this clone. The V and J genes are TRBV5-1 and TRBJ2-3; the D is unclear. Trimming shortened V by 4 bases and J by 10 bases, and 16 bases separated the two germline ends. From germline, CDR1 is SGHRS and CDR2 YFSETQ. The CDR3 length is 13 residues. This CDR3 reads CASSPEPPGAQYF. As DNA, the CDR3 is TGCGCCAGCAGCCCTGAACCCCCGGGTGCGCAGTATTTT.

This chain connects TRBV27 to TRBJ1-1; 11 bases agree with TRBD1. Trimming cost V 6 bases and J 5 bases; bases outside gene matches: 11. The CDR3 has 16 residues. From germline, CDR1 is MNHEY and CDR2 SMNVEV (reference sequence). The CDR3 reads CASRDRDRGWKTEAFF. The DNA of the CDR3 is TGTGCCAGCAGAGACCGGGACAGGGGGTGGAAGACTGAAGCTTTCTTT.

The rearrangement uses TRBV9 and TRBJ1-3; D is possibly TRBD1 (6 bases). The CDR3 extends over 16 amino acids. V lost 0 bases and J 2 bases, leaving 12 bases between the germline ends. CDR1 and CDR2 from the germline V gene are SGDLS and YYNGEE. The CDR3 spells CASSVGGQLAGNTIYF. The DNA for the CDR3 is TGTGCCAGCAGCGTAGGAGGACAGCTCGCTGGAAACACCATATATTTT.

The chain combines TRBV6-5 with TRBJ1-1; a weak D match, TRBD1 (6 bases). Germline CDR1 is MNHEY and CDR2 is SVGAGI. Deletions cut 4 bases from V and 5 bases from J, with 17 bases between. The CDR3 has 15 amino acids. The CDR3 DNA reads TGTGCCAGCAGTTCCCACAGGGCCGCCTGGACTGAAGCTTTCTTT. Protein product: CASSSHRAAWTEAFF.

This clone has a single count. This chain uses TRBV7-9 with TRBJ1-1; possibly TRBD1 for D (5 bases). The germline V and J ends were trimmed by 5 bases and 3 bases, with 16 bases remaining between them. Germline V gene lookup returns CDR1 SEHNR and CDR2 FQNEAQ (reference sequence). This CDR3 is built from 15 residues. The CDR3 loop is CASSGPAGTHTEAFF. The CDR3 coding sequence is TGTGCCAGCAGCGGTCCAGCAGGGACTCACACTGAAGCTTTCTTT.

The V and J genes are TRBV5-1 and TRBJ2-7; TRBD1 aligns across 10 bases. This CDR3 spans 15 amino acids. Germline V gene sequence: CDR1 SGHRS, CDR2 YFSETQ. V shed 7 bases, J shed 4 bases, and the junction held 11 bases outside the gene matches. The CDR3 DNA sequence: TGCGCCAGCCGTGGGGGACAGGGGACGTTATACGAGCAGTACTTC. Translation: CASRGGQGTLYEQYF.

This clone was counted between two and nine times. CDR3 loop: CASSGWEGYEQYF. Here the CDR3 DNA reads TGTGCCAGCAGTGGGTGGGAGGGGTACGAGCAGTACTTC. The rearrangement links TRBV6-5 to TRBJ2-7; 7 positions match TRBD2. The CDR3 extends over 13 amino acids. The trim removed 5 bases at V and 4 bases at J, leaving 5 bases unmatched. Germline CDR1 is MNHEY and CDR2 is SVGAGI.

J is TRBJ1-6 and V is TRBV6-4, with 8 nucleotides matching TRBD1. This CDR3 contains 14 residues. The germline gives CDR1 MRHNA, CDR2 SNTAGT. V lost 4 bases, J lost 6 bases, and 2 bases stayed unmatched. The CDR3 is CASSAQGVNSPLHF. The CDR3 bases are TGTGCCAGCAGTGCACAGGGGGTTAATTCACCCCTCCACTTT.

The chain employs TRBV2 and TRBJ2-1; D may be TRBD2 (6 bases). CDR1 and CDR2 (germline): SNHLY, FYNNEI. This CDR3 has 14 amino acids. With 3 bases removed from V and 2 bases from J, the gap between germline ends came to 8 bases. This chain's CDR3 is CASSEGGTYNEQFF. CDR3 sequence (DNA): TGTGCCAGCAGTGAGGGAGGCACCTACAATGAGCAGTTCTTC. Looking up the rest from reference TRBV2 and TRBJ2-1 gives the full variable domain: EPEVTQTPSHQVTQMGQEVILRCVPISNHLYFYWYRQILGQKVEFLVSFYNNEISEKSEIFDDQFSVERPDGSNFTLKIRSTKLEDSAMYFCASSEGGTYNEQFFGPGTRLTVL.